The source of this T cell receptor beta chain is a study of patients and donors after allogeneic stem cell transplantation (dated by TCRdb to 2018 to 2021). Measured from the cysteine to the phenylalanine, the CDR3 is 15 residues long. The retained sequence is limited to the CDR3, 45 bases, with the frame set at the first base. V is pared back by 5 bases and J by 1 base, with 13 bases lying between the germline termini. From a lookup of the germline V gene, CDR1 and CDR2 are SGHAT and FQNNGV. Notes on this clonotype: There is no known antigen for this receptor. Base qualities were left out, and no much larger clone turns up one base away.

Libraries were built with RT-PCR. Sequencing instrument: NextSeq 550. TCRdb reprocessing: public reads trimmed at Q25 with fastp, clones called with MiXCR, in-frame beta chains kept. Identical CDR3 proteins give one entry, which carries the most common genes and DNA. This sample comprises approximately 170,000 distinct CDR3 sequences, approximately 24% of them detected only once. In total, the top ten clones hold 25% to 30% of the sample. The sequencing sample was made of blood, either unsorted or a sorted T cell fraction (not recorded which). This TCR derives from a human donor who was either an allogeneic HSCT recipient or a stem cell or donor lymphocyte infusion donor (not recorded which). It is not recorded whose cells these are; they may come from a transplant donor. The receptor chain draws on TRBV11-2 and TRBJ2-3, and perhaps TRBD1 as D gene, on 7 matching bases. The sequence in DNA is TGTGCCAGCAGCCGTCGCAGGGGGGGCACAGATACGCAGTATTTT. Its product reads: CASSRRRGGTDTQYF.